The present T cell receptor beta chain was sequenced within a study of molecular identifiers for immune sequencing clone quantification. Using its own MiXCR run on the PCR reads, TCRdb lists one record per CDR3 protein. This table holds more than 450,000 distinct CDR3 sequences, about a fifth found once. For naive CD8 T cells, sorting used the CD8+CD4-CCR7+CD45RA+ phenotype. As concerns this clonotype: The target antigen is unknown.

This CDR3 spans 10 amino acids. V shed 6 bases and J shed 5 bases, with 4 bases lying between them. Looked up from germline, CDR1 is ENHRY and CDR2 is SYGVKD. Study-level findings and limits: The study found clones above 20 RNA copies held over 98% of effector molecules and under 1% in naive cells.

This clonotype originated in a human donor in good health. Some libraries in this study had Jurkat cell RNA spiked in. The genes are TRBV10-3 and TRBJ1-1; D is unresolved. The sequencing input was naive CD8+ T cells from blood, with Jurkat cell RNA spiked in. Subset denoted: FACS-sorted CD8+CD4-CCR7+CD45RA+ naive T cells. The CDR3 coding sequence is TGTGCCATCAGGGGGACTGAAGCTTTCTTT. This gives the protein CAIRGTEAFF.